This T cell receptor beta chain was sequenced during a study of identical twins. TCRdb independently ran MiXCR on the 5' RACE reads; one entry per CDR3 protein. In the table there are around 480,000 distinct CDR3 sequences, over 11% of which are singletons. Germline CDR1 and CDR2: KGHSH and LQKENI. The germline V and J ends were trimmed by 1 base and 15 bases, with 19 bases remaining between them. This CDR3 is 14 amino acids long. Study-wide results and caveats: Cord blood's abundant beta clonotypes had fewer insertions, unlike memory repertoires. The degree of excess twin sharing was weaker in beta out-of-frame sequences.

This clonotype was detected a few times. Its antigen is unidentified. These data were also filed under a second study, of yellow fever vaccine responses in identical twins.

The V gene is TRBV18, the J gene TRBJ2-1; D gene unclear. The TCR sequence derives from a woman between 18 and 30 years old in good health. Input material: CD4+ T cells sorted from blood. CDR3 sequence: CASSPRDGVRVPFF. The CDR3 DNA follows: TGTGCCAGCTCACCACGGGATGGGGTGCGCGTCCCGTTCTTC.